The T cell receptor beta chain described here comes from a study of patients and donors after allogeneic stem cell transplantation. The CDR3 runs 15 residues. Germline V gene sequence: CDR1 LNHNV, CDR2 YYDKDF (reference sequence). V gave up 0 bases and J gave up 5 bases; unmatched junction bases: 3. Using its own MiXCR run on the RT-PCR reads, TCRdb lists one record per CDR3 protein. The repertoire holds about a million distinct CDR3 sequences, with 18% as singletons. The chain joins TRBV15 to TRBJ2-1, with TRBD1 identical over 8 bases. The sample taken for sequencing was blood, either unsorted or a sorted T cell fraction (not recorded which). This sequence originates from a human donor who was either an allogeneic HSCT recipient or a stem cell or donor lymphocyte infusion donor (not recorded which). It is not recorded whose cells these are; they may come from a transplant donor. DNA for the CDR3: TGTGCCACCAGCAGAGATAGGACAGGGCACAATGAGCAGTTCTTC. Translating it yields CATSRDRTGHNEQFF.